The T cell receptor (beta chain) under discussion was sequenced for a study of T cell responses to AZD1222 COVID-19 vaccine (dated by TCRdb to about 2021). Context from the whole study: TCR sequencing was performed for roughly 240 trial participants, of whom about 200 were given two doses of AZD1222 and around 26 were given two doses of MenACWY control vaccine. Enrollment into the trials was organized by age into subgroups of 18-55, 56-69 and 70-plus years, and those subgroups contained roughly 150, 30 and 60 TCR-sequenced participants, respectively. General findings and caveats noted by the study authors: Only a handful of AZD1222 recipients were SARS-CoV-2 seropositive at baseline, limiting conclusions about previously exposed vaccinees. After two AZD1222 doses, spike-specific TCR breadth and depth were significantly higher than at day 0 and than in MenACWY recipients. No day 14 peak-response samples were available, so repertoires were characterized only after the peak T cell response. Reportedly, almost half of the unique spike-specific TCRs recognized epitopes lying outside the regions that are mutated in the B.1.351 and B.1.1.7 variants. Most participants were white British and females outnumbered males, and the authors suggested that clonal diversity may have been underestimated. The 56-69-year group was small, and its depth increase did not reach significance, likely because of low power. The vaccine-associated CD4 TCRs covered the entire spike protein, and the dominant responses fell in regions 160-218 and 743-854.

Per the publication, the time point label means: about 28 days (+/-7) after the second vaccine dose. AZD1222 recipients given second doses at about 4 weeks or at about 12 weeks were pooled, since spike-specific TCR depth and breadth were not found to differ between the two schedules. The vaccinee samples were drawn from two UK trials, COV001 and COV002, one of which was a single-blind randomized controlled phase 2/3 trial testing AZD1222 (ChAdOx1 nCoV-19) in healthy adults. For TCRbeta chain sequencing, PBMC samples from trial participants were taken at day 0 and at day 28 after the second dose. Cut back by 6 bases and 4 bases, the V and J ends lie 12 bases apart. From the cysteine through the phenylalanine, the CDR3 covers 13 amino acids. The retained sequence is limited to the CDR3, 39 bases, with the frame set at the first base. The germline V gene gives CDR1 as MDHEN and CDR2 as SYDVKM. The CDR3 regions of human TCRbeta chains were analyzed by immunosequencing. On the study's bioinformatics: Repertoire TCRs were checked for matches against a reference library of SARS-CoV-2-specific TCRs that had been generated using the MIRA antigen-specificity platform. Breadth was defined as the fraction of unique TCRs that were SARS-CoV-2-associated. Depth was defined as the fraction of total T cells that were SARS-CoV-2-associated. Using the MIRA data, each spike-specific TCR was mapped to the spike region that the TCR reacts to and placed in a CD4 or CD8 class. Log10-transformed breadth and depth values were compared by one-way ANOVA with Sidak's multiple comparisons tests. TCRdb stores this immuneACCESS table with in-frame sequences only. Part of the clones is absent; in the studies checked, under half of the shortfall reflects unresolved V genes, and no reason is known for the rest. That table supplies the V and J calls and clone size; D and trimming were determined from the DNA. Across this sample there are 95,000 to 150,000 clones, with approximately 82% seen only once. The top ten hold around a quarter of the sample.

As regards this clone: What antigen it recognizes has not been identified. Qualities for individual bases were not recorded, and no much larger clone is one base off.

The sequence joins TRBV28 to TRBJ1-2; a tentative D call is TRBD1 (5 bases match). This TCR came from an adult who received the AZD1222 COVID-19 vaccine. The sample here was peripheral blood, taken 28 days after the second AZD1222 dose. The CDR3 loop reads CASRSQGVYGYTF. The DNA is as follows: TGTGCCAGCAGATCTCAGGGAGTCTATGGCTACACCTTC.